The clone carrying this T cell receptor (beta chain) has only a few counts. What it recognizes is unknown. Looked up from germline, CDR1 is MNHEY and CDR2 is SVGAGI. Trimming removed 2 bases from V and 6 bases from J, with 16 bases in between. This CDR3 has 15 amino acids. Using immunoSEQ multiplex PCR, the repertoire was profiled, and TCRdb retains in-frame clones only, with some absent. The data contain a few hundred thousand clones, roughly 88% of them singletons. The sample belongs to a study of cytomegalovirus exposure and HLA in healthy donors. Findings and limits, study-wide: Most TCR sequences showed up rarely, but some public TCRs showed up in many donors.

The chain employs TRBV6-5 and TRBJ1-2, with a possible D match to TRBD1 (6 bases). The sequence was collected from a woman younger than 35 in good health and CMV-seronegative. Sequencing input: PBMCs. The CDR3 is CASSYNHRAGDGYTF. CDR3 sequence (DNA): TGTGCCAGCAGTTACAACCATAGGGCAGGGGATGGCTACACCTTC.